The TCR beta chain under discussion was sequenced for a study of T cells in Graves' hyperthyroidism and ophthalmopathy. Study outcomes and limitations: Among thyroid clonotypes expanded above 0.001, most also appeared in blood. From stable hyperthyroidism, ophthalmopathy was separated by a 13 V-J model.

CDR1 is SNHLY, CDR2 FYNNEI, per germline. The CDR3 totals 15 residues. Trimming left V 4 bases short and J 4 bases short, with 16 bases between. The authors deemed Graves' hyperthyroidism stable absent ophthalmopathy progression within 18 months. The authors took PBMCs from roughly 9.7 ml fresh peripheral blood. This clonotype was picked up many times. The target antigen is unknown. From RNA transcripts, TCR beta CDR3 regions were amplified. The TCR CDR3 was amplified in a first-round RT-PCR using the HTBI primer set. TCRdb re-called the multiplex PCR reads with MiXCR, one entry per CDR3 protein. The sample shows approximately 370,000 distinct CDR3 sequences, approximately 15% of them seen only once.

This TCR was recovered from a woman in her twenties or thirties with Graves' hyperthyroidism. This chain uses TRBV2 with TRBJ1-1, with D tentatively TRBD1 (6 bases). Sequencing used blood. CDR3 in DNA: TGTGCCAGCAGTGGATCGGGGGGCGGTGTCACTGAAGCTTTCTTT. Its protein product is CASSGSGGGVTEAFF.